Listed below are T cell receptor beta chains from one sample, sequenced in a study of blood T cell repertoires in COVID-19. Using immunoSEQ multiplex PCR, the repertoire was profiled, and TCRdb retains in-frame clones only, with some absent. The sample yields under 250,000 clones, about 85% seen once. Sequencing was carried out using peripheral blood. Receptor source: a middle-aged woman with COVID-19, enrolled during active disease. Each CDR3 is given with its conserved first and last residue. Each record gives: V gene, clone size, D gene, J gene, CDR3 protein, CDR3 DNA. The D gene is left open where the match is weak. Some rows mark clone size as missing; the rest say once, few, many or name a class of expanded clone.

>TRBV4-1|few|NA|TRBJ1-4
CASSQKQYNEKLFF
TGCGCCAGCAGCCAAAAACAGTACAATGAAAAACTGTTTTTT
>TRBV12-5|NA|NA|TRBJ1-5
CASGLSWGGEGNQPQHF
TGTGCTAGTGGTTTGTCTTGGGGAGGGGAGGGTAATCAGCCCCAGCATTTT
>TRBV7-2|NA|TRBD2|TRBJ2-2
CASSSGLDTGELFF
TGTGCCAGCAGCTCCGGACTAGACACCGGGGAGCTGTTTTTT
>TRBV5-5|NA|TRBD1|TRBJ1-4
CASSLEGTGGNEKLFF
TGTGCCAGCAGCTTGGAGGGGACAGGGGGAAATGAAAAACTGTTTTTT
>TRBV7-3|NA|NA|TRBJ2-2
CASRGASSTGELFF
TGTGCCAGCAGGGGGGCTAGCAGCACCGGGGAGCTGTTTTTT
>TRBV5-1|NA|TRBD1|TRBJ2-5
CASSYRGEETQYF
TGCGCCAGCAGCTACAGGGGGGAGGAGACCCAGTACTTC
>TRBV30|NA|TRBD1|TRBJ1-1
CAWRRAGTGGSSGTEAFF
TGTGCCTGGAGACGCGCCGGGACAGGGGGCTCTTCAGGCACTGAAGCTTTCTTT
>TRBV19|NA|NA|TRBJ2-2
CASSPPGSMGGELFF
TGTGCCAGTAGTCCCCCCGGGTCCATGGGCGGGGAGCTGTTTTTT
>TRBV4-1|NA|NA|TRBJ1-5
CASSQTVGGGGRGNQPQHF
TGCGCCAGCAGCCAAACTGTCGGTGGCGGGGGGCGAGGCAATCAGCCCCAGCATTTT
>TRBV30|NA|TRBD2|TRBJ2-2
CAWKAGGAGELFF
TGTGCCTGGAAGGCGGGGGGCGCCGGGGAGCTGTTTTTT
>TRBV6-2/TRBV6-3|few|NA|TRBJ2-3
CASSYSGAADTQYF
TGTGCCAGCAGTTACTCGGGGGCTGCAGATACGCAGTATTTT
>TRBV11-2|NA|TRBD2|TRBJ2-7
CASSRSGGAEYFYEQYF
TGTGCCAGCAGCCGCTCGGGGGGGGCGGAGTATTTCTACGAGCAGTACTTC
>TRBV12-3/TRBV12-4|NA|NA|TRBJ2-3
CASRYTDTQYF
TGTGCCAGCAGATATACAGATACGCAGTATTTT
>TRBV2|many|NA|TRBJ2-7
CASSGESYEQYF
TGTGCCAGCAGTGGAGAGAGCTACGAGCAGTACTTC
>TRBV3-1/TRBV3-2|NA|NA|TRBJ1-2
CASSQGGVWDGYTF
TGTGCCAGCAGCCAAGGGGGGGTTTGGGATGGCTACACCTTC
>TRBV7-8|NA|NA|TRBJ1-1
CASSFHEGWNTEAFF
TGTGCCAGCAGCTTCCATGAGGGATGGAACACTGAAGCTTTCTTT